This TCR beta chain was documented in a study of cytomegalovirus exposure and HLA in healthy donors. The wider study: The Caucasian-associated ancestry cluster contained 81% of the 398 genotyped donors.

Comment on this clone: What it binds is unknown. The sample carries other DNA sequences with the same CDR3.

The CDR3 covers 13 residues. V was shortened by 7 bases and J by 13 bases, with 20 bases between the two germline ends. CDR1 and CDR2 from the germline V gene are PRHDT and FYEKMQ (reference sequence). Study-wide results and caveats: For presence/absence analyses, sequencing depth was assumed to be roughly uniform across donors.

PCR amplification relied on 60 Vbeta primers (plus 13 Jbeta primers). This table comes from immunoSEQ multiplex PCR, and its TCRdb copy is limited to in-frame clones, with some not included. The sample lists some 120,000 clones, roughly 68% occurring once. V and J are TRBV13 and TRBJ2-1; maybe TRBD2 (5 bases). This TCR was recovered from a man aged 25 to 40 in good health and CMV-seropositive. Sequenced: PBMCs. The CDR3 DNA sequence: TGTGCCAGCACCCCTAGAGCGGCACCTGGACAGTTCTTC. This translates into CASTPRAAPGQFF. Looking up the rest from reference TRBV13 and TRBJ2-1 gives the full variable domain: AAGVIQSPRHLIKEKRETATLKCYPIPRHDTVYWYQQGPGQDPQFLISFYEKMQSDKGSIPDRFSAQQFSDYHSELNMSSLELGDSALYFCASTPRAAPGQFFGPGTRLTVL.